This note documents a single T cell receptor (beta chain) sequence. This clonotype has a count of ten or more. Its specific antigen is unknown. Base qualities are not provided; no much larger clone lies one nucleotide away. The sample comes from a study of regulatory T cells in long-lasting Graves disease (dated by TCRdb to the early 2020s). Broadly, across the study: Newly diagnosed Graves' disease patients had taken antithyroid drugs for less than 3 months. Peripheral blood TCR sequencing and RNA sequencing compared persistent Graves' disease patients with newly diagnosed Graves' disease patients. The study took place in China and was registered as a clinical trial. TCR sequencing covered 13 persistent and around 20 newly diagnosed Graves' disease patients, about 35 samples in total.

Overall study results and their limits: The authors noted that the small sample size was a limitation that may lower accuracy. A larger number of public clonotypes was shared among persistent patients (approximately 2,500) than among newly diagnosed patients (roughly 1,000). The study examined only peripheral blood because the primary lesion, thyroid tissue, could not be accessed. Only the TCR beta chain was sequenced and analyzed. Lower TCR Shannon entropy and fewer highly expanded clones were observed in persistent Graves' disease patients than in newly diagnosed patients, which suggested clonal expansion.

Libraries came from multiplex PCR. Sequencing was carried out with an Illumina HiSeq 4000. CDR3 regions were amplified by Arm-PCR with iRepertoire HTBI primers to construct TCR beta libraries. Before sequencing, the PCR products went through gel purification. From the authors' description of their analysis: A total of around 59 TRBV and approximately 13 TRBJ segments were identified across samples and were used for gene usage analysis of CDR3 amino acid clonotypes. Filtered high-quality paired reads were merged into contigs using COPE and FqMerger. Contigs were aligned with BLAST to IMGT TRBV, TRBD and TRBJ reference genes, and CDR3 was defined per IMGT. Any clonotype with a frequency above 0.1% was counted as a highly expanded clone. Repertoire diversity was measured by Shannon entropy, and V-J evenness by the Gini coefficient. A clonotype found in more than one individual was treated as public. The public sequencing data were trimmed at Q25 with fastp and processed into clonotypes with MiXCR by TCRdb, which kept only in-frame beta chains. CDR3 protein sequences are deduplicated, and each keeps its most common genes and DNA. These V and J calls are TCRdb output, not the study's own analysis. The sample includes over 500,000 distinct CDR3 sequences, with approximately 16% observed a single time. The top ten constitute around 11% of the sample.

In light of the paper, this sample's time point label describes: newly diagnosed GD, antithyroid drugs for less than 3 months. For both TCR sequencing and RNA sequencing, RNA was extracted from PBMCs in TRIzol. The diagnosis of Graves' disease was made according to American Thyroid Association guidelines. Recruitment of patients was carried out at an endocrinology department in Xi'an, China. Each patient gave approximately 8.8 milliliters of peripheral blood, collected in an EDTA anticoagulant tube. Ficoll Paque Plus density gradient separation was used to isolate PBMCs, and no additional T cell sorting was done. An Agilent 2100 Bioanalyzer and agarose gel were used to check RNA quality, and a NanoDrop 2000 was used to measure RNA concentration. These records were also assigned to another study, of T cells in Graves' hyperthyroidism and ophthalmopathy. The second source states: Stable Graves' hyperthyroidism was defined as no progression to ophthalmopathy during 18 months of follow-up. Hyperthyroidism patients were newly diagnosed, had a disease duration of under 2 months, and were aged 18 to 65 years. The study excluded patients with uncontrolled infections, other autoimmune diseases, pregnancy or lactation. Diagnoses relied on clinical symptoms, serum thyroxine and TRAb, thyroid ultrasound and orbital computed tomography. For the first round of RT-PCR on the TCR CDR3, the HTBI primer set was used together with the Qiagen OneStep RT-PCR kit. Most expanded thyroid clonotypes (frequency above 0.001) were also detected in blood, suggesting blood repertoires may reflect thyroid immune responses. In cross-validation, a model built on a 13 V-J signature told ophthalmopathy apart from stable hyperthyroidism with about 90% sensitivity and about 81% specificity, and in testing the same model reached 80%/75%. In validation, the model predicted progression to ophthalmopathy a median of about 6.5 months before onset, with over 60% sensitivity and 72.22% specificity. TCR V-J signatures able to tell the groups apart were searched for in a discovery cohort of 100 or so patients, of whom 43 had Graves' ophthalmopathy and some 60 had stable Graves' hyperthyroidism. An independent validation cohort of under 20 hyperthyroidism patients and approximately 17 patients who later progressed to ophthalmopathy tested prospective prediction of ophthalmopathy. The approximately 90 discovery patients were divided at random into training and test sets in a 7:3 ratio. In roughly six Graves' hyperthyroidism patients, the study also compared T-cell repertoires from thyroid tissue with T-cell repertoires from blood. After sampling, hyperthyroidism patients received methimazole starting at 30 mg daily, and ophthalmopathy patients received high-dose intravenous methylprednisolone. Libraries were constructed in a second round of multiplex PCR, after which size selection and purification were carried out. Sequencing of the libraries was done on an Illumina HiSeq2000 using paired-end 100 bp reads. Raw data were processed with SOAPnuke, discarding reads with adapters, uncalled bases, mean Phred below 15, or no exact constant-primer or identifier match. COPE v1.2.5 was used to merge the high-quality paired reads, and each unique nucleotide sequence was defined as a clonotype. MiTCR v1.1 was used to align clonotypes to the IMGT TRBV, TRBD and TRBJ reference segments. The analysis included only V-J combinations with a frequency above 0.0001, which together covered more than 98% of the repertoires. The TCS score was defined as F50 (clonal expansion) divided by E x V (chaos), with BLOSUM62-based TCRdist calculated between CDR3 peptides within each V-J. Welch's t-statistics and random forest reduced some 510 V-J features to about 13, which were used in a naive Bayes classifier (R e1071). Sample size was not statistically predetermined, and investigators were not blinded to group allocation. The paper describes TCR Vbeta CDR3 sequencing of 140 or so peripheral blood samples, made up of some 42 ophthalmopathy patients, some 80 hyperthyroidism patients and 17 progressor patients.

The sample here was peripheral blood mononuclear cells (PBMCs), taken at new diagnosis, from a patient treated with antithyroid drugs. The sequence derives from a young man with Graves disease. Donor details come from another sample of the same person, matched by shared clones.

The CDR3 here reads CASSFVGGDNQPQHF. The sequenced DNA: TGTGCCAGCAGCTTTGTGGGGGGAGACAATCAGCCCCAGCATTTT. The sequence links TRBV5-6 to TRBJ1-5, and possibly TRBD1, on 5 matching bases. Relative to germline, V is 2 bases shorter and J is 3 bases shorter, with 12 bases between their ends. CDR1 and CDR2 are read off the germline V gene as SGHDT and YYEEEE. The CDR3 has 15 amino acids, counting the end cysteine and phenylalanine. The CDR3 DNA has 45 bases and is translated from base 1.